Each of the 20 T cell receptor beta chains below was sequenced from the same sample in a study of shared clonotypes between healthy human individuals. Profiled with immunoSEQ multiplex PCR; TCRdb holds only in-frame clones, not every one. The table has 600,000 to 750,000 clones, more than 70% seen once. The sequenced sample consisted of memory CD4+ T cells sorted from blood. Subset of the sample: CD45RA-negative fraction. These receptor sequences come from a woman in her twenties or thirties in good health.

As regards this clone: This sample also contains other DNA sequences that code for the same CDR3. This chain links TRBV18 with TRBJ1-1; perhaps TRBD1 as D (6 bases). Looked up from germline, CDR1 is KGHSH and CDR2 is LQKENI. The CDR3 spans 14 residues. Trimming pared 3 bases from V and 3 bases from J, leaving 11 bases between. The CDR3, as DNA: TGTGCCAGCTCACCCGCAGGGGCGGACACTGAAGCTTTCTTT. This codes for CASSPAGADTEAFF.

The chain uses TRBV29-1 and TRBJ1-2, with 8 bases identical to TRBD1. Germline CDR1 reads SQVTM; CDR2 reads ANQGSEA. CDR3 length: 13 residues. J gave up 5 bases and V 7 bases, and 9 bases lay outside the gene matches. The CDR3 is CSAHSGTGYGYTF. CDR3 nucleotides: TGCAGCGCCCATTCCGGGACAGGTTATGGCTACACCTTC.

The V and J genes are TRBV10-3 and TRBJ2-7, with 9 positions matching TRBD2. The CDR3 sequence is 16 residues long. CDR1 and CDR2 from the germline V gene are ENHRY and SYGVKD. With 2 bases clipped from V and 4 bases from J, the junction kept 9 bases outside the gene matches. The CDR3 DNA follows: TGTGCCATCAGTGAGGGTCCAGCGGGAGGTGGATACGAGCAGTACTTC. Its translation is CAISEGPAGGGYEQYF.

The chain combines TRBV7-6 with TRBJ2-2; 9 bases align to TRBD2. There are 16 residues in the CDR3. Germline V gene data show CDR1 as SGHVS and CDR2 as FNYEAQ. Trimming took 2 bases from V and 3 from J; bases not matched to a gene: 4. CDR3 nucleotide sequence: TGTGCCAGCAGCTTACGGATAGCGGGAGACACCGGGGAGCTGTTTTTT. This encodes CASSLRIAGDTGELFF.

Details on this clone: The same CDR3 is also encoded by other DNA sequences in this sample. This chain uses TRBV28 with TRBJ1-5, with D perhaps matching TRBD1 (6 bases). Germline V gene data show CDR1 as MDHEN and CDR2 as SYDVKM. The V and J ends lost 3 bases and 3 bases respectively, with 9 bases between them. The CDR3 is 14 amino acids. The CDR3 reads CASSLGGANQPQHF. The CDR3 DNA is TGTGCCAGCAGTTTGGGGGGGGCCAATCAGCCCCAGCATTTT.

The J gene is TRBJ1-2, the V gene TRBV6-5, with a tentative D call TRBD1 (5 bases). Per germline, CDR1 MNHEY and CDR2 SVGAGI. CDR3 length: 14 amino acids. With 10 bases removed from V and 3 bases from J, the gap between germline ends came to 18 bases. This CDR3 reads CATAGRGLDYGYTF. The CDR3 nucleotides read TGTGCCACCGCCGGGCGGGGCCTGGACTATGGCTACACCTTC.

This clone was counted once. The V gene is TRBV5-6, the J gene TRBJ2-7; no definite D call. The CDR3 covers 14 residues. V gave up 0 bases and J gave up 2 bases, with 9 bases separating them. Germline V gene data show CDR1 as SGHDT and CDR2 as YYEEEE. This CDR3 reads CASSLDLETYEQYF. CDR3 bases: TGTGCCAGCAGCTTGGATCTGGAGACCTACGAGCAGTACTTC.

The chain has TRBV19 and TRBJ1-5; 7 bases are shared with TRBD1. This CDR3 spans 15 amino acids. With V trimmed by 1 base and J by 3 bases, 3 bases remained unmatched. CDR1 and CDR2 from the germline V gene are LNHDA and SQIVND (reference sequence). DNA of the CDR3: TGTGCCAGTAGTATAGCAGGGGGGTTCAATCAGCCCCAGCATTTT. It specifies CASSIAGGFNQPQHF.

The chain combines TRBV7-9 with TRBJ2-5; D uncertain. CDR1 is SEHNR, CDR2 FQNEAQ, per germline (reference sequence). Trimming removed 2 bases from V and 5 bases from J, with 15 bases in between. The CDR3 extends over 15 amino acids. The CDR3 nucleotides read TGTGCCAGCAGCTTACCGTCGTCCCTGGGGGAGACCCAGTACTTC. Translating it yields CASSLPSSLGETQYF.

The gene calls are TRBV19 and TRBJ2-5; 9 bases are a match to TRBD2. The CDR3 is 16 amino acids. Trimming removed 2 bases from V and 2 bases from J; junction bases left unmatched: 6. Per germline, CDR1 LNHDA and CDR2 SQIVND (reference sequence). The CDR3 nucleotides are TGTGCCAGTAGTATATGGCTAGCGGGACGTCAAGAGACCCAGTACTTC. Its translation: CASSIWLAGRQETQYF.

The V call is TRBV6-5, the J call TRBJ2-7, with D perhaps assigned TRBD1 or TRBD2 (5 bases each). V lost 6 bases to trimming and J lost 4 bases, with 13 bases between them. Germline assignment: CDR1 MNHEY and CDR2 SVGAGI. There are 13 residues in the CDR3. Here the CDR3 reads CASRSVGEYEQYF. The CDR3 DNA follows: TGTGCCAGCAGGTCAGTGGGGGAGTACGAGCAGTACTTC.

The rearrangement uses TRBV18 and TRBJ2-6, with D maybe TRBD2 (7 bases). The CDR3 length is 14 residues. Germline V lookup: CDR1 KGHSH, CDR2 LQKENI. V lost 3 bases, J lost 8 bases, and 11 bases lay in between. Here the CDR3 reads CASSPGGGTNVLTF. CDR3 in DNA: TGTGCCAGCTCACCGGGAGGGGGTACCAACGTCCTGACTTTC.

The chain carries TRBV28 and TRBJ1-5, with unresolved D. The CDR3 consists of 13 residues. Germline V CDR1 and CDR2: MDHEN, SYDVKM. V lost 6 bases and J lost 2, with 8 bases in between. CDR3 DNA sequence: TGTGCCAGCAGGCTTCCGGGCAATCAGCCCCAGCATTTT. Its protein product is CASRLPGNQPQHF.

The CDR3 coding sequence is TGTGCCAGTAGTCCCGGAACCGGGACAGGTGATCAGCCCCAGCATTTT. It translates to CASSPGTGTGDQPQHF. The V call is TRBV19, the J call TRBJ1-5; TRBD1 matches 8 bases. The CDR3 extends over 16 amino acids. Trimming removed 5 bases from V and 5 bases from J; junction bases left unmatched: 11. The V gene's germline CDR1 is LNHDA and CDR2 SQIVND (reference sequence).

V usage is TRBV28 and J usage is TRBJ2-5; no clear D gene. Germline-derived CDR1 and CDR2 are MDHEN and SYDVKM. Trimming took off 6 bases at V and 5 bases at J, with 16 bases between the two ends. This CDR3 region has 14 residues. The CDR3 DNA reads TGTGCCAGCAGACCGAGCAGGCTTGGGGAGACCCAGTACTTC. Its translation: CASRPSRLGETQYF.

This sequence joins TRBV6-5 and TRBJ2-7; 8 bases fit TRBD2. The CDR3 length is 14 residues. The V and J ends lost 10 bases and 4 bases, in that order; junction bases with no gene match: 12. Per germline, CDR1 MNHEY and CDR2 SVGAGI. The CDR3 loop is CATRLSGSSYEQYF. The CDR3, as DNA: TGTGCCACACGACTAAGCGGGAGTTCTTACGAGCAGTACTTC.

This clone was counted only a few times. The chain recombines TRBV25-1 with TRBJ1-5; D gene ambiguous. V was trimmed by 5 bases and J by 4 bases, leaving 12 bases between them. Germline CDR1 MGHDK, CDR2 SYGVNS. The CDR3 covers 14 residues. CDR3 region: CASSSGLWNQPQHF. CDR3 DNA: TGTGCCAGCAGTTCCGGACTTTGGAATCAGCCCCAGCATTTT.

The chain combines TRBV18 with TRBJ2-2, with TRBD2 matching over 9 bases. In germline, CDR1 is KGHSH, CDR2 LQKENI. V shed 3 bases, J shed 4 bases, and the junction held 12 bases outside the gene matches. The CDR3 covers 18 residues. CDR3 loop: CASSPGLASNRRTGELFF. DNA for the CDR3: TGTGCCAGCTCACCGGGACTAGCATCGAACAGGCGCACCGGGGAGCTGTTTTTT.

This clone was seen a handful of times. V gene TRBV2 combines with J gene TRBJ2-3; 9 positions agree with TRBD1. This CDR3 has 18 amino acids. Germline V gives CDR1 SNHLY, CDR2 FYNNEI. V dropped 3 bases and J dropped 4; count of bases not matched to a gene: 14. CDR3 sequence: CASSDPWDRDAYADTQYF. The CDR3 coding sequence is TGTGCCAGCAGTGATCCCTGGGACAGGGACGCATACGCAGATACGCAGTATTTT.

The V and J genes are TRBV7-3 and TRBJ2-1, with 7 bases aligning to TRBD2. This CDR3 is built from 16 residues. Unmatched junction bases numbered 8, after V lost 5 bases and J lost 1 base. The germline V gene encodes CDR1 SGHTA and CDR2 FQGTGA. CDR3 in amino acids: CASSPAGRGSYNEQFF. In DNA, the CDR3 is TGTGCCAGCAGCCCGGCGGGGCGGGGGTCCTACAATGAGCAGTTCTTC.